This T cell receptor (beta chain) appears in the sequencing data of a study of cytomegalovirus exposure and HLA in healthy donors. The wider study: About 200 million T cells yielded around 100 million unique TCR beta sequences, as an earlier analysis found.

Details on this clone: What it binds is unknown.

Whole-study results and caveats: In the analysis, some V segments, TRBV6-2 and TRBV6-3 included, were excluded as indistinguishable.

This PCR relied on a set of 60 Vbeta primers and 13 Jbeta primers. Libraries were prepared by immunoSEQ multiplex PCR; TCRdb keeps only in-frame clonotypes and omits some of them. The table records approximately 120,000 clones, roughly four fifths of them present only once. Looked up from germline, CDR1 is SGHDT and CDR2 is YYEEEE. This CDR3 is built from 15 residues. V was pared by 0 bases and J by 0 bases, with 10 bases between. The V and J genes are TRBV5-6 and TRBJ2-7; perhaps TRBD1 as D (5 bases). This sequence originates from a woman aged 40 to 50 in good health and CMV-seropositive. The sample was PBMCs. CDR3 bases: TGTGCCAGCAGCTTGGCAGGGAAGAGCTCCTACGAGCAGTACTTC. It yields the protein CASSLAGKSSYEQYF.